These 2 T cell receptor beta chains were sequenced from one sample in a study of T cell repertoires in cytomegalovirus infection. The antigens of these receptors remain unknown. TCRdb analysed the reads with MiXCR anew, one entry per CDR3 protein. The sample yields about 69,000 distinct CDR3 sequences, about 30% seen once. Sample: CD8+ T cells from cultured PBMCs, taken from culture after CMV antigen stimulation. These receptor sequences come from a human donor in good health (CMV status not recorded). Some clones in this sample may be carry-over from other donors' samples.

The chain uses TRBV4-3 and TRBJ2-7; 8 nucleotides agree with TRBD2. Trimming took 4 bases from V and 8 from J; bases not matched to a gene: 19. This CDR3 contains 17 residues. The germline CDR1 and CDR2 sequences are LGHNA and YSLEER. Here the CDR3 DNA reads TGCGCCAGCAGCCGCACAAGCACCGGGACTAGTTCCCACAAGCAGTACTTC. The encoded protein is CASSRTSTGTSSHKQYF.

This rearrangement joins TRBV20-1 to TRBJ1-5; the D is unclear. Germline V CDR1 and CDR2: DFQATT, SNEGSKA (reference sequence). Trimming took 0 bases from V and 0 from J, leaving 6 bases between them. This CDR3 contains 14 residues. The CDR3 region is CSARESSSNQPQHF. In nucleotides, the CDR3 is TGCAGTGCTAGAGAAAGCAGTAGCAATCAGCCCCAGCATTTT.